Presented here are 16 T cell receptor beta chains from one specimen sequenced in a study of tumor-infiltrating lymphocytes in primary liver carcinoma. Constant-region priming of 500 to 550 ng total RNA yielded TCR beta cDNA. Three nested multiplex PCR rounds of slightly modified ARM-PCR generated TCR beta libraries. With TRBV1-TRBV30 forward primers and a C-beta reverse primer, the first two PCR rounds were run for approximately 10 cycles each. TCRdb re-analysed the multiplex PCR reads in MiXCR, keeping a single row per CDR3 protein. The data hold under 25,000 distinct CDR3 sequences, with roughly 80% observed a single time. Co-extracted RNA and DNA came from approximately 20-30 mg of unsorted bulk tissue. The sequenced material came from liver tumor tissue from sampling region 5. This sample's subset: tumor region T5, tumor centre. The origin of the receptors is a woman in her twenties or thirties with primary liver carcinoma and hepatitis B virus infection.

A word on this clonotype: The junction does not match germline at one end; this may be a read error. The chain has TRBV30 and TRBJ2-5; D tentatively fits TRBD1 or TRBD2 (5 bases each). The CDR3 has 15 amino acids. The germline gives CDR1 GTSNPN, CDR2 SVGIG (reference sequence). Here the CDR3 reads CAWRVLGAALGTQYF. The CDR3 DNA sequence: TGTGCCTGGAGGGTCCTGGGCGCGGCCCTAGGGACCCAGTATTTC. The whole variable domain, filled in from reference TRBV30 and TRBJ2-5, reads SQTIHQWPATLVQPVGSPLSLECTVEGTSNPNLYWYRQAAGRGLQLLFYSVGIGQISSEVPQNLSASRPQDRQFILSSKKLLLSDSGFYLCAWRVLGAALGTQYFGPGTRLLVL.

This chain connects TRBV5-4 to TRBJ2-3, with no clear D. The ends were cut back, 5 bases at V and 2 bases at J, with 21 bases in the middle. This CDR3 contains 17 residues. CDR1 is SGHNT and CDR2 is YYREEE in the germline V gene (reference sequence). The CDR3 nucleotides read TGTGCCAGCAGGGTAGACGGAAATCCTCCACCCACAGATACGCAGTATTTT. Translating gives CASRVDGNPPPTDTQYF.

In regard to this clonotype: The final CDR3 position lacks the conserved phenylalanine or tryptophan, pointing to a likely read error. The chain has TRBV6-5 and TRBJ2-1; 8 nucleotides line up with TRBD2. The CDR3 contains 16 residues. Germline CDR1 reads MNHEY; CDR2 reads SVGAGI. CDR3 loop: CASSYGPREGQNEQFS. The CDR3, as DNA: TGTGCCAGCAGCTACGGACCACGGGAGGGCCAAAATGAACAGTTCTCC.

Note on this clonotype: Lacking the conserved final phenylalanine or tryptophan, this CDR3 likely reflects a read error. The chain has TRBV2 and TRBJ1-1; D remains unclear. This CDR3 has 13 residues. Looked up from germline, CDR1 is SNHLY and CDR2 is FYNNEI. The DNA of the CDR3 is TGCGCCAGCAGGACGGATTCGAACACTGAAGCTTTCTTA. Amino acids: CASRTDSNTEAFL.

V and J are TRBV28 and TRBJ2-3, with D perhaps TRBD1 (5 bases). The end of the DNA aligns better with TRBJ1-5, so the J call may be wrong. Looked up from germline, CDR1 is MDHEN and CDR2 is SYDVKM. CDR3 length: 14 residues. The CDR3 sequence is CARSPRGVTDTQHF. In DNA, the CDR3 is TGTGCCAGGAGTCCGCGGGGGGTCACAGATACGCAGCATTTT.

The V and J genes are TRBV11-3 and TRBJ2-2, with TRBD1 matching over 9 bases. The V gene end was trimmed by 8 bases and the J gene end by 6 bases; junction bases not matched to a gene: 4. The CDR3 has 13 amino acids. CDR1 and CDR2 from the germline V gene are SGHNT and YENEEA. The CDR3 loop is CASSYRGPGELFF. CDR3 nucleotides: TGTGCCAGCTCCTACAGGGGGCCCGGGGAGCTGTTTTTT.

V and J are TRBV29-1 and TRBJ2-3; perhaps D is TRBD1 or TRBD2 (7 bases each). Germline V gene lookup returns CDR1 SQVTM and CDR2 ANQGSEA. The CDR3 covers 24 residues. CDR3 in DNA: TGCAACGTAGAGCAGATACAAGGCCGACAGGGCTCGGCGGAAGCTAGCGGAGACACAGATACGCAGTATTTT. Its protein product is CNVEQIQGRQGSAEASGDTDTQYF.

Concerning this clonotype itself: Since the CDR3 does not end with the conserved phenylalanine or tryptophan, this likely comes from a read error. No DNA is shown, since the ends of the CDR3 on it are uncertain; the CDR3 is the one TCRdb lists. CDR3 loop: CAWNSQGGPEALS. The chain is built from TRBV30 and TRBJ1-1; the D segment call TRBD1 is taken from the table without a DNA check. The CDR3 has 13 residues if both end residues are counted. Looked up from germline, CDR1 is GTSNPN and CDR2 is SVGIG (reference sequence).

Turning to this clonotype: The junction shows a germline mismatch at one end, possibly a read error. The J gene is TRBJ2-7, the V gene TRBV6-2 or TRBV6-3, with TRBD1 matching over 9 bases. Germline V gives CDR1 MNHEY, CDR2 SVGEGT. CDR3 length: 20 amino acids. For the CDR3, the DNA is TGTGCCAACAGTCCGGGACAGGGCCCGCGGGCTAGCGGAAGCATCTACGAGCAGTACTTC. Protein product: CANSPGQGPRASGSIYEQYF.

V gene TRBV7-8 combines with J gene TRBJ2-2; D remains unclear. The germline gives CDR1 SGHVS, CDR2 FQNEAQ. The germline V and J ends were trimmed by 10 bases and 0 bases, with 21 bases remaining between them. The CDR3 has 17 residues. Written as DNA, the CDR3 is TGTGCCAACAATTTGCTGGGCCACACGCCGAACACCGGGGAGCTGTTTTTT. Translation: CANNLLGHTPNTGELFF.

Remarks on this clonotype: At one boundary the junction diverges from the germline segment, which might be a read error. The chain combines TRBV11-2 with TRBJ2-7, with a tentative D call TRBD1 (7 bases). Germline assignment: CDR1 SGHAT and CDR2 FQNNGV. The CDR3 has 17 residues. The CDR3 nucleotides read TGTGCCGGCAGTATCACAGGAGGGGGCTCTTGGACTTACGAGCAGTGCTTC. Its translation is CAGSITGGGSWTYEQCF.

Concerning this clonotype itself: The conserved final phenylalanine or tryptophan is absent from the CDR3, which likely points to a read error. The DNA is omitted, as the CDR3 cannot be located on it reliably, and the CDR3 follows TCRdb's listing. V gene TRBV29-1 combines with J gene TRBJ2-5; the listed D gene, TRBD1, was not tested against the DNA. The CDR3 adds up to 15 amino acids, both ends counted. The V gene's germline CDR1 is SQVTM and CDR2 ANQGSEA. The CDR3 protein is CSVETGRGVRETHYL.

A few counts support this clonotype. Likely a read error: the CDR3 ends without its conserved phenylalanine or tryptophan. The chain recombines TRBV15 with TRBJ2-1, with D uncertain. Germline V gene data show CDR1 as LNHNV and CDR2 as YYDKDF (reference sequence). The CDR3 has 13 residues. The V and J ends lost 5 bases and 5 bases respectively, with 10 bases between them. CDR3 sequence reads: CATSGQKHNEQFL. The CDR3 DNA is TGTGCCACCAGCGGCCAGAAACACAATGAGCAGTTCCTC.

A remark on this clonotype: Given a much more abundant clone one base away, this may be a read error. V gene TRBV11-3 combines with J gene TRBJ2-2; D may be TRBD2 (5 bases). Germline V gives CDR1 SGHNT, CDR2 YENEEA. CDR3 length equals 17 residues. The CDR3 nucleotides are TGTGCCAGCAACCACCGTCGACATGGTAGGAACACCGGGGAGCTGTTTTTC. This gives the protein CASNHRRHGRNTGELFF.

In regard to this clonotype: One end of the junction varies from germline; a read error may be responsible. The chain uses TRBV29-1 and TRBJ2-6; maybe TRBD1 (5 bases). Germline CDR1 SQVTM, CDR2 ANQGSEA. The length of the CDR3 is 18 residues. This chain's CDR3 is CSVEDQRQGADGANALTF. In nucleotides, the CDR3 is TGCAGCGTTGAAGATCAACGTCAGGGCGCAGATGGGGCCAACGCCCTGACTTTC.

The table lists this clonotype with a few counts. The chain recombines TRBV6-5 with TRBJ2-2; D gene unclear. V gave up 0 bases and J gave up 5 bases, with 19 bases separating them. The CDR3 has 18 amino acids. Per germline, CDR1 MNHEY and CDR2 SVGAGI. DNA for the CDR3: TGTGCCAGCAGTTACTCGAGCAGCGTCCCAAGGCAGACCGGGGAGCTGTTTTTT. Its translation: CASSYSSSVPRQTGELFF.